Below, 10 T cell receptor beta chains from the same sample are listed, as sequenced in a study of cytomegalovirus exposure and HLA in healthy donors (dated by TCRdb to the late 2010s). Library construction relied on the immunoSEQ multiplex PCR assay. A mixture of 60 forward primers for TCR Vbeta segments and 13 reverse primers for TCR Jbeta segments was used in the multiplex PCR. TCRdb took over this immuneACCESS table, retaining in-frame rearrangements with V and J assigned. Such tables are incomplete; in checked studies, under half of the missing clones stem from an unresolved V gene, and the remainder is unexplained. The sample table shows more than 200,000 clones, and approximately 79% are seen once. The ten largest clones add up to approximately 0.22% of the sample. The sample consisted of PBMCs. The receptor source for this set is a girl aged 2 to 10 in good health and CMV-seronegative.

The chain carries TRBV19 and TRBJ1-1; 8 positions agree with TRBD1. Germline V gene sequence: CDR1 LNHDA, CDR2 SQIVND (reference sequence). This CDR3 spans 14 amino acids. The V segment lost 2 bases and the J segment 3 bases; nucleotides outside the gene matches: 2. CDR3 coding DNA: TGTGCCAGTAGTATACAGGGGGCCGACACTGAAGCTTTCTTT. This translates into CASSIQGADTEAFF.

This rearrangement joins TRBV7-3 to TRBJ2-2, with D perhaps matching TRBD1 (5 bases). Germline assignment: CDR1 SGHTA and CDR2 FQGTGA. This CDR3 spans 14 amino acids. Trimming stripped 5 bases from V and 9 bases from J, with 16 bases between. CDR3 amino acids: CASSQTASDRELFF. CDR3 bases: TGTGCCAGCAGCCAGACAGCCTCGGACCGGGAGCTGTTTTTT. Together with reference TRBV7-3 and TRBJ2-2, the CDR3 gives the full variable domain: GAGVSQTPSNKVTEKGKYVELRCDPISGHTALYWYRQSLGQGPEFLIYFQGTGAADDSGLPNDRFFAVRPEGSVSTLKIQRTERGDSAVYLCASSQTASDRELFFGEGSRLTVL.

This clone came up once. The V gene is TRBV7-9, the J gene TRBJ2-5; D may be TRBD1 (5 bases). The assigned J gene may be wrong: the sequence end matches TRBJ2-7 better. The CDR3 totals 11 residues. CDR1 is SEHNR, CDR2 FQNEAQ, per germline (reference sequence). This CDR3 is CASSPGYEQYF. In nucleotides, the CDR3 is TGTGCCAGCAGCCCAGGGTACGAGCAGTACTTC.

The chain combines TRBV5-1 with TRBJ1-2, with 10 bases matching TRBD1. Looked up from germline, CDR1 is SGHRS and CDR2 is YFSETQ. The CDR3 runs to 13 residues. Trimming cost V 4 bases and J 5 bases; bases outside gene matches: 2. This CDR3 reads CASSRGQGYGYTF. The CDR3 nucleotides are TGCGCCAGCAGCCGGGGACAGGGGTATGGCTACACCTTC.

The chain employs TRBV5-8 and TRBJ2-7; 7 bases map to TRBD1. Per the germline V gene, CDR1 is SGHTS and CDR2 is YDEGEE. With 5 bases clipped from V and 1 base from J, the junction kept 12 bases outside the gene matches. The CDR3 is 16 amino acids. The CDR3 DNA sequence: TGTGCCAGCAGAAATAAAGGGGGACAGCGGTCCTACGAGCAGTACTTC. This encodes CASRNKGGQRSYEQYF.

As DNA, the CDR3 is TGTGCCAGCAGCTTAGTGGGACAGAGTTTTACAGGAGAGACCCAGTACTTC. Translating gives CASSLVGQSFTGETQYF. The chain carries TRBV7-2 and TRBJ2-5; TRBD1 aligns across 7 bases. CDR1 is SGHTA and CDR2 is FQGNSA in the germline V gene. V gave up 1 base and J gave up 4 bases; unmatched junction bases: 12. The CDR3 consists of 17 residues.

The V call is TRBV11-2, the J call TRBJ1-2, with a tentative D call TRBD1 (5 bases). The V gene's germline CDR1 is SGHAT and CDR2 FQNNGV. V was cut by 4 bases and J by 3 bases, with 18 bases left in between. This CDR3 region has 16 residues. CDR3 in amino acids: CASSSPREGRYYGYTF. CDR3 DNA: TGTGCCAGCAGCTCCCCCAGGGAGGGGCGCTACTATGGCTACACCTTC. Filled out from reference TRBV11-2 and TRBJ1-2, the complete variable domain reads EAGVAQSPRYKIIEKRQSVAFWCNPISGHATLYWYQQILGQGPKLLIQFQNNGVVDDSQLPKDRFSAERLKGVDSTLKIQPAKLEDSAVYLCASSSPREGRYYGYTFGSGTRLTVV.

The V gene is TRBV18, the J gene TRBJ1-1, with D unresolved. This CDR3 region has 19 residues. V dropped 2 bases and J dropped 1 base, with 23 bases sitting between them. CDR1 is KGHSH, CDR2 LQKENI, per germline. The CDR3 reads CASSPWEMSREEANTEAFF. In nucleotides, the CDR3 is TGTGCCAGCTCACCATGGGAAATGTCCCGGGAAGAGGCGAACACTGAAGCTTTCTTT. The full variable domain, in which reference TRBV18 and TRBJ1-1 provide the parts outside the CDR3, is NAGVMQNPRHLVRRRGQEARLRCSPMKGHSHVYWYRQLPEEGLKFMVYLQKENIIDESGMPKERFSAEFPKEGPSILRIQQVVRGDSAAYFCASSPWEMSREEANTEAFFGQGTRLTVV.

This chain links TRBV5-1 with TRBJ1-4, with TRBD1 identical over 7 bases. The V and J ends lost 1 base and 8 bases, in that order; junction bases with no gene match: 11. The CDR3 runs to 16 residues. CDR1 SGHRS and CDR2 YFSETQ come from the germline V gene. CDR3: CASSLNPTGASEKLFF. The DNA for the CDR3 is TGCGCCAGCAGCTTGAATCCCACAGGGGCTTCGGAAAAACTGTTTTTT.

CDR3 DNA sequence: TGTGCCAGCAGTCCCACCATCCCCAGGGCTTTGTCCTACAATGAGCAGTTCTTC. Protein: CASSPTIPRALSYNEQFF. The chain recombines TRBV27 with TRBJ2-1, with a possible D match to TRBD1 (5 bases). Germline lookup yields CDR1 MNHEY and CDR2 SMNVEV (reference sequence). Trimming cost V 5 bases and J 1 base, with 21 bases left between them. CDR3 size: 18 residues.